These 14 T cell receptor beta chains share one sample of origin, sequenced in a study of T cells after yellow fever vaccination. MiXCR, applied by TCRdb to the 5' RACE reads, yields one record per CDR3 protein. The sample records 250,000 to 350,000 distinct CDR3 sequences, 6.5% to 8.5% being singletons. The input for sequencing was PBMCs, taken around 45 days after the first yellow fever vaccination. All receptors derive from a man aged 18-30 years who received the YFV17D yellow fever vaccine.

In its sample, this clonotype was seen a few times. The V gene is TRBV5-4, the J gene TRBJ2-1; 7 bases are a match to TRBD1. Losses at the gene ends were 4 bases for V and 2 bases for J; bases not matched to a gene: 6. The CDR3 length is 15 residues. Per germline, CDR1 SGHNT and CDR2 YYREEE (reference sequence). The CDR3 nucleotides read TGTGCCAGCAGCCGCGACAGGGTCGCCTACAATGAGCAGTTCTTC. As protein: CASSRDRVAYNEQFF.

This clonotype was observed a handful of times. V is TRBV28 and J is TRBJ2-4, with TRBD2 matching 8 bases. Per the germline V gene, CDR1 is MDHEN and CDR2 is SYDVKM. The CDR3 is 15 residues long. V gave up 5 bases and J gave up 0 bases; unmatched junction bases: 3. Here the CDR3 DNA reads TGTGCCAGCAGTCTCGGGGGGGGAGCCAAAAACATTCAGTACTTC. This sequence encodes CASSLGGGAKNIQYF.

V gene TRBV6-2 or TRBV6-3 combines with J gene TRBJ2-7; D is uncertain. Germline V CDR1 and CDR2: MNHEY, SVGEGT. V lost 0 bases and J lost 3, with 21 bases in between. The CDR3 consists of 18 residues. CDR3 in amino acids: CASSYSNSLGSRSYEQYV. CDR3 bases: TGTGCCAGCAGTTACTCGAACAGTCTGGGTTCTAGGAGCTACGAGCAGTACGTC.

This clonotype was counted at least ten times. The rearrangement uses TRBV3-1 and TRBJ2-3, with 7 bases identical to TRBD1. There are 17 residues in the CDR3. Trimming cost V 8 bases and J 8 bases; bases outside gene matches: 22. Per the germline V gene, CDR1 is LGHDT and CDR2 is YNNKEL (reference sequence). CDR3 loop: CASREHREGAPGVTQYF. The DNA of the CDR3 is TGTGCCAGCCGAGAGCATCGTGAGGGGGCGCCGGGCGTTACGCAGTATTTT.

The gene calls are TRBV20-1 and TRBJ1-2; D unclear. V gave up 0 bases and J gave up 6 bases, with 11 bases separating them. Germline V CDR1 and CDR2: DFQATT, SNEGSKA (reference sequence). CDR3 size: 13 residues. The CDR3 reads CSARDQLANGYTF. Here the CDR3 DNA reads TGCAGTGCTAGAGATCAGTTGGCCAATGGCTACACCTTC.

In its sample, this clonotype was seen many times. This sequence joins TRBV12-3 or TRBV12-4 and TRBJ2-1; 7 bases are shared with TRBD2. V lost 1 base, J lost 7 bases, and 10 bases stayed unmatched. The CDR3 is 16 amino acids. The DNA for the CDR3 is TGTGCCAGCAGTTTAGACTCTGGCGGGGGAAGGAATGAGCAGTTCTTC. Translated, it gives CASSLDSGGGRNEQFF.

In this sample, this clonotype turned up a few times. The rearrangement links TRBV5-5 to TRBJ1-1; no clear D. V was pared by 4 bases and J by 2 bases, with 15 bases between. Germline V gene lookup returns CDR1 SGHKS and CDR2 YYEKEE (reference sequence). The CDR3 has 15 amino acids. The CDR3 DNA follows: TGTGCCAGCAGCCTACCTGGCTTTCTCAACACTGAAGCTTTCTTT. It specifies CASSLPGFLNTEAFF. Drawing the rest from reference TRBV5-5 and TRBJ1-1, the complete variable domain is DAGVTQSPTHLIKTRGQQVTLRCSPISGHKSVSWYQQVLGQGPQFIFQYYEKEERGRGNFPDRFSARQFPNYSSELNVNALLLGDSALYLCASSLPGFLNTEAFFGQGTRLTVV.

The chain combines TRBV19 with TRBJ2-7; no clear D gene. Deletions cut 6 bases from V and 4 bases from J, with 19 bases between. Germline V lookup: CDR1 LNHDA, CDR2 SQIVND (reference sequence). The length of the CDR3 is 15 residues. The CDR3 DNA is TGTGCCAGTAGCCTCATCGGGTATCAGCAATACGAGCAGTACTTC. Amino acids: CASSLIGYQQYEQYF.

There are a few counts of this clonotype. The chain carries TRBV6-6 and TRBJ2-7, with TRBD1 as a possible D gene (6 bases). Trimming pared 5 bases from V and 4 bases from J, leaving 9 bases between. There are 12 residues in the CDR3. CDR1 is MNHNY and CDR2 is SVGAGI in the germline V gene (reference sequence). DNA for the CDR3: TGTGCCAGCAGTCAGGGGATGTACGAGCAGTACGTC. It yields the protein CASSQGMYEQYV.

This clonotype occurred a few times. The chain couples TRBV5-1 to TRBJ1-4; D gene ambiguous. V was trimmed by 0 bases and J by 0 bases, leaving 12 bases between them. From germline, CDR1 is SGHRS and CDR2 YFSETQ. The CDR3 has 17 amino acids. This CDR3 is CASSLAHGGATNEKLFF. The DNA of the CDR3 is TGCGCCAGCAGCTTGGCCCACGGAGGTGCAACTAATGAAAAACTGTTTTTT.

This rearrangement joins TRBV4-3 to TRBJ2-3; TRBD2 matches 7 bases. J lost 6 bases, V lost 1 base, and 4 bases had no gene match. The CDR3 has 14 residues. Germline V lookup: CDR1 LGHNA, CDR2 YSLEER. The CDR3 loop is CASSQGGGGDTQYF. CDR3 DNA sequence: TGCGCCAGCAGCCAAGGTGGGGGGGGGGATACGCAGTATTTT.

The chain has TRBV25-1 and TRBJ2-1; 9 nucleotides match TRBD2. This CDR3 contains 15 residues. Trimming removed 5 bases from V and 7 bases from J; junction bases left unmatched: 9. CDR1 and CDR2 (germline): MGHDK, SYGVNS. The CDR3 loop is CASSRQRGVLNEQFF. CDR3 sequence (DNA): TGTGCCAGCAGTCGGCAGCGGGGGGTCTTGAATGAGCAGTTCTTC.

The rearrangement uses TRBV30 and TRBJ2-1; TRBD2 aligns across 7 bases. Germline CDR1 and CDR2: GTSNPN and SVGIG (reference sequence). CDR3 length: 13 residues. V gave up 2 bases and J gave up 7 bases; unmatched junction bases: 5. CDR3 nucleotides: TGTGCCTGGAGTACCGGGAGGACGAATGAGCAGTTCTTC. Its translation: CAWSTGRTNEQFF.

The chain links TRBV9 to TRBJ1-6, with D possibly matching TRBD1 (5 bases). Germline assignment: CDR1 SGDLS and CDR2 YYNGEE. The CDR3 length is 13 residues. Trimming left V 7 bases short and J 9 bases short, with 14 bases between. CDR3 sequence (DNA): TGTGCCAGCGCCCGGGGACTTCCTTCACCCCTCCACTTT. Protein product: CASARGLPSPLHF.